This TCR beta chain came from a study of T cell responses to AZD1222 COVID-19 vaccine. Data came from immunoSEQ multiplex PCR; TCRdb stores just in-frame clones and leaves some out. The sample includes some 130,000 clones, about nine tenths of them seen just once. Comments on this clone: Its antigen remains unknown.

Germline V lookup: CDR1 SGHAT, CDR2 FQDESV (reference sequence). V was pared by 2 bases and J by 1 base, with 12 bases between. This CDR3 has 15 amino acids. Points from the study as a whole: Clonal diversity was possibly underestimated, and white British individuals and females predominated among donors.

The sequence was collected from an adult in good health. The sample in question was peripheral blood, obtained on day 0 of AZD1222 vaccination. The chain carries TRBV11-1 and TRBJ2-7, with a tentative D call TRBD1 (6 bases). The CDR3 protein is CASSLIGTQSYEQYF. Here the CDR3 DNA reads TGTGCCAGCAGCTTAATCGGGACACAATCCTACGAGCAGTACTTC.